The 30 T cell receptor beta chains below come from one sample, sequenced in a study of CD8 T cells in Susac syndrome. cDNA came from about 0.5 to 1 ug RNA primed by random hexamers. Each CDR3 protein is one row after TCRdb ran MiXCR on the immunoSEQ multiplex PCR reads. Among tens of thousands of distinct CDR3 sequences listed, nearly 96% were seen once. The specimen was CD4+ T cells from PBMCs. The receptors here all came from a human donor with multiple sclerosis.

The chain uses TRBV15 and TRBJ2-7, with D perhaps TRBD2 (5 bases). The CDR3 spans 15 residues. Trimming left V 0 bases short and J 0 bases short, with 9 bases between. Germline V lookup: CDR1 LNHNV, CDR2 YYDKDF (reference sequence). The CDR3 DNA is TGTGCCACCAGCAGAGAGGGAGTTAGCTCCTACGAGCAGTACTTC. Its translation is CATSREGVSSYEQYF.

The genes are TRBV19 and TRBJ1-1; 10 bases are shared with TRBD1. This CDR3 contains 14 residues. The V segment lost 7 bases and the J segment 5 bases; nucleotides outside the gene matches: 7. In germline, CDR1 is LNHDA, CDR2 SQIVND (reference sequence). Written as DNA, the CDR3 is TGTGCCAGTAAGCTGGACAGGGGGAGAACTGAAGCTTTCTTT. Protein product: CASKLDRGRTEAFF.

V is TRBV2 and J is TRBJ2-1; tentatively, D is TRBD1 (6 bases). The germline gives CDR1 SNHLY, CDR2 FYNNEI. The CDR3 covers 14 residues. The V gene lost 6 bases and the J gene lost 4 bases, with 13 bases spanning the gap. The CDR3 nucleotides read TGTGCCAGCAGGGACAGATCTATTTACAATGAGCAGTTCTTC. This sequence encodes CASRDRSIYNEQFF.

The rearrangement joins TRBV19 to TRBJ2-5; D may be TRBD2 (6 bases). The CDR3 sequence is 13 residues long. The V end was cut by 9 bases, the J end by 5 bases, with 16 bases between. From germline, CDR1 is LNHDA and CDR2 SQIVND (reference sequence). CDR3 bases: TGTGCCAGCCGCCGGCGGGATTTGGAGACCCAGTACTTC. This translates into CASRRRDLETQYF. Using reference TRBV19 and TRBJ2-5 for the parts outside the CDR3, the full variable domain is DGGITQSPKYLFRKEGQNVTLSCEQNLNHDAMYWYRQDPGQGLRLIYYSQIVNDFQKGDIAEGYSVSREKKESFPLTVTSAQKNPTAFYLCASRRRDLETQYFGPGTRLLVL.

Here the CDR3 reads CASSLLTGGTEAFF. DNA for the CDR3: TGCGCCAGCAGTTTGTTGACAGGTGGCACTGAAGCTTTCTTT. V usage is TRBV5-1 and J usage is TRBJ1-1, with a weak D call TRBD1 (6 bases). V dropped 5 bases and J dropped 4 bases, with 15 bases sitting between them. This CDR3 is 14 amino acids long. Germline V gene data show CDR1 as SGHRS and CDR2 as YFSETQ. The whole variable domain, remainder taken from reference TRBV5-1 and TRBJ1-1, is KAGVTQTPRYLIKTRGQQVTLSCSPISGHRSVSWYQQTPGQGLQFLFEYFSETQRNKGNFPGRFSGRQFSNSRSEMNVSTLELGDSALYLCASSLLTGGTEAFFGQGTRLTVV.

This chain uses TRBV7-2 with TRBJ2-5; TRBD2 agrees at 7 bases. Looked up from germline, CDR1 is SGHTA and CDR2 is FQGNSA. The trim removed 6 bases at V and 5 bases at J, leaving 0 bases unmatched. This CDR3 comprises 11 residues. CDR3 nucleotide sequence: TGTGCCAGCAGGGGAGGGGAGACCCAGTACTTC. Protein: CASRGGETQYF. Variable domain in full (rest from reference TRBV7-2 and TRBJ2-5): GAGVSQSPSNKVTEKGKDVELRCDPISGHTALYWYRQSLGQGLEFLIYFQGNSAPDKSGLPSDRFSAERTGGSVSTLTIQRTQQEDSAVYLCASRGGETQYFGPGTRLLVL.

The chain links TRBV20-1 to TRBJ1-5, with D hard to call. There are 15 residues in the CDR3. The germline V gene has CDR1 DFQATT and CDR2 SNEGSKA (reference sequence). V lost 6 bases and J lost 0, with 15 bases in between. The CDR3 loop reads CSAKFGPYSNQPQHF. CDR3 sequence (DNA): TGCAGTGCCAAATTCGGCCCTTATAGCAATCAGCCCCAGCATTTT.

This chain connects TRBV6-1 to TRBJ1-6; 8 nucleotides align to TRBD1. Germline V CDR1 and CDR2: MNHNS, SASEGT. The CDR3 is 13 residues long. Trimming cost V 6 bases and J 10 bases; bases outside gene matches: 5. The CDR3: CASRLTGESPLHF. CDR3 coding DNA: TGTGCCAGCAGATTGACAGGGGAATCACCCCTCCACTTT.

The chain couples TRBV5-1 to TRBJ2-7; the D gene is possibly TRBD1 (6 bases). Deletions cut 4 bases from V and 7 bases from J, with 18 bases between. This CDR3 contains 14 residues. The germline gives CDR1 SGHRS, CDR2 YFSETQ. CDR3 sequence reads: CASSPGQPSDEQYF. The CDR3 bases are TGCGCCAGCAGCCCTGGACAGCCTTCAGATGAGCAGTACTTC.

This chain uses TRBV5-1 with TRBJ2-7; TRBD1 is a possible D gene (5 bases). V lost 0 bases and J 4 bases, leaving 11 bases between the germline ends. The length of the CDR3 is 14 residues. The germline CDR1 and CDR2 sequences are SGHRS and YFSETQ. DNA for the CDR3: TGCGCCAGCAGCTTGGGACAGACCAAGTACGAGCAGTACTTC. This translates into CASSLGQTKYEQYF.

The gene calls are TRBV5-1 and TRBJ2-1, with D possibly being TRBD1 or TRBD2 (5 bases each). The CDR3 totals 13 residues. Trimming pared 4 bases from V and 10 bases from J, leaving 15 bases between. Germline values: CDR1 SGHRS, CDR2 YFSETQ. Written as DNA, the CDR3 is TGCGCCAGCAGCCCGGGACGCGCAGTGGAGCAGTTCTTC. Translating it yields CASSPGRAVEQFF.

The chain links TRBV11-2 to TRBJ2-1; 8 nucleotides align to TRBD1. V gave up 5 bases and J gave up 6 bases; unmatched junction bases: 6. Germline-derived CDR1 and CDR2 are SGHAT and FQNNGV. The CDR3 has 14 amino acids. The CDR3 DNA reads TGTGCCAGCAGCCGGGACAGGCGCCTCAATGAGCAGTTCTTC. It codes for CASSRDRRLNEQFF.

V and J are TRBV7-2 and TRBJ1-1; weak D call: TRBD1 (5 bases). V lost 5 bases and J 3 bases, leaving 16 bases between the germline ends. The length of the CDR3 is 15 residues. Germline CDR1 SGHTA, CDR2 FQGNSA. Here the CDR3 reads CASSKGPEGDTEAFF. DNA of the CDR3: TGTGCCAGCAGCAAGGGGCCGGAGGGTGACACTGAAGCTTTCTTT.

This chain connects TRBV29-1 to TRBJ1-4; 10 positions match TRBD1. With V trimmed by 7 bases and J by 8 bases, 7 bases remained unmatched. This CDR3 is built from 13 residues. Germline V lookup: CDR1 SQVTM, CDR2 ANQGSEA. CDR3 in DNA: TGCAGCGCTAGGACAGGGGGAGGCGAAAAACTGTTTTTT. Translated: CSARTGGGEKLFF. Full variable domain (outside the CDR3, taken from reference TRBV29-1 and TRBJ1-4): SAVISQKPSRDICQRGTSLTIQCQVDSQVTMMFWYRQQPGQSLTLIATANQGSEATYESGFVIDKFPISRPNLTFSTLTVSNMSPEDSSIYLCSARTGGGEKLFFGSGTQLSVL.

The chain joins TRBV29-1 to TRBJ2-5; TRBD1 matches at 7 bases. Germline CDR1 reads SQVTM; CDR2 reads ANQGSEA. J lost 1 base, V lost 7 bases, and 9 bases had no gene match. This CDR3 has 14 amino acids. The DNA for the CDR3 is TGCAGCGCCCCGGACAGGCTCCTCCAAGAGACCCAGTACTTC. As protein: CSAPDRLLQETQYF.

The rearrangement uses TRBV29-1 and TRBJ2-7, with 15 positions matching TRBD2. Germline values: CDR1 SQVTM, CDR2 ANQGSEA. V shed 6 bases and J 7 bases; nucleotides not matched to a gene: 7. CDR3 length: 14 residues. CDR3 loop: CSVAGTSGGREQYF. The DNA of the CDR3 is TGCAGCGTGGCCGGGACTAGCGGGGGGAGGGAGCAGTACTTC.

V gene TRBV5-4 combines with J gene TRBJ1-2; TRBD1 matches at 9 bases. CDR1 is SGHNT, CDR2 YYREEE, per germline (reference sequence). The CDR3 sequence is 14 residues long. J was trimmed by 5 bases and V by 1 base; bases with no gene match: 3. Here the CDR3 reads CASSLWGTGYGYTF. The CDR3 DNA reads TGTGCCAGCAGCTTGTGGGGGACAGGGTATGGCTACACCTTC.

The chain combines TRBV6-5 with TRBJ1-2; 7 bases are shared with TRBD1. After removal of 4 bases from V and 5 bases from J, the junction contained 7 bases not matched to a gene. CDR1 is MNHEY and CDR2 is SVGAGI in the germline V gene. CDR3 length: 14 amino acids. The CDR3 region is CASSFDRDQYGYTF. CDR3 sequence (DNA): TGTGCCAGCAGTTTTGACAGGGACCAATATGGCTACACCTTC.

The chain carries TRBV30 and TRBJ2-7; no clear D. CDR3 length equals 12 residues. V was shortened by 1 base and J by 7 bases, with 11 bases between the two germline ends. Per germline, CDR1 GTSNPN and CDR2 SVGIG (reference sequence). CDR3 protein: CAWSATRGEQYF. CDR3 nucleotide sequence: TGTGCCTGGAGTGCGACCCGTGGGGAGCAGTACTTC.

The CDR3 region is CASRRPDFNEQFF. The CDR3 region has the DNA TGTGCCAGCAGGCGCCCCGACTTTAATGAGCAGTTCTTC. The chain uses TRBV12-3 or TRBV12-4 and TRBJ2-1; D is unclear. This CDR3 is built from 13 residues. Trimming removed 6 bases from V and 7 bases from J, with 13 bases in between.

V gene TRBV5-1 combines with J gene TRBJ2-1; D remains unclear. The CDR3 covers 19 residues. Germline V gene data show CDR1 as SGHRS and CDR2 as YFSETQ. V lost 4 bases, J lost 5 bases, and 28 bases lay in between. CDR3 nucleotides: TGCGCCAGCAGCCCTGGCATTATCCCCCCCCTTCGGAAGGACAATGAGCAGTTCTTC. It is translated as CASSPGIIPPLRKDNEQFF.

V and J are TRBV7-2 and TRBJ1-1, with D uncertain. Germline CDR1 is SGHTA and CDR2 is FQGNSA. The germline V and J ends were trimmed by 4 bases and 2 bases, with 11 bases remaining between them. This CDR3 has 14 amino acids. The CDR3 here is CASSSPPYNTEAFF. The CDR3 DNA is TGTGCCAGCAGCTCGCCGCCTTATAACACTGAAGCTTTCTTT.

This clonotype was recorded once. This chain joins TRBV7-9 and TRBJ2-7; D might be TRBD1 or TRBD2, each matching 5 bases. Germline V gene sequence: CDR1 SEHNR, CDR2 FQNEAQ (reference sequence). The CDR3 covers 16 residues. Trimming cost V 4 bases and J 2 bases, with 18 bases left between them. CDR3 in DNA: TGTGCCAGCAGCTCCGGCACCGGGACGTACACCTACGAGCAGTACTTC. It codes for CASSSGTGTYTYEQYF.

This chain uses TRBV5-1 with TRBJ2-7; D is unclear. The germline V and J ends were trimmed by 0 bases and 0 bases, with 19 bases remaining between them. This CDR3 is built from 18 residues. Germline V lookup: CDR1 SGHRS, CDR2 YFSETQ. The CDR3 region has the DNA TGCGCCAGCAGCTTGGCCGTTTTTGACACCGGAAGCTCCTACGAGCAGTACTTC. It codes for CASSLAVFDTGSSYEQYF.

The gene calls are TRBV7-9 and TRBJ2-5; 8 positions agree with TRBD2. There are 14 residues in the CDR3. The ends lost 5 bases at V and 5 bases at J; junction bases unmatched: 7. CDR1 and CDR2 (germline): SEHNR, FQNEAQ (reference sequence). The CDR3 bases are TGTGCCAGCAGCCAGGGACTAGTCGAGGAGACCCAGTACTTC. It yields the protein CASSQGLVEETQYF.

V usage is TRBV5-1 and J usage is TRBJ2-5, with D hard to call. Trimming took off 0 bases at V and 5 bases at J, with 11 bases between the two ends. The CDR3 length is 14 residues. Germline loops: CDR1 SGHRS, CDR2 YFSETQ. The CDR3 coding sequence is TGCGCCAGCAGCTTGGAAGGTCTGAGGGAGACCCAGTACTTC. It codes for CASSLEGLRETQYF.

The rearrangement joins TRBV29-1 to TRBJ1-5; D gene ambiguous. The CDR3 contains 14 residues. The V gene's germline CDR1 is SQVTM and CDR2 ANQGSEA. Trimming took 5 bases from V and 2 from J, leaving 13 bases between them. The CDR3 DNA reads TGCAGCGTTCTTAAGGGAGATGGCAATCAGCCCCAGCATTTT. Translating it yields CSVLKGDGNQPQHF.

The V gene is TRBV20-1, the J gene TRBJ2-3; 9 bases are shared with TRBD1. This CDR3 comprises 14 residues. Trimming took 8 bases from V and 4 from J; bases not matched to a gene: 10. Germline CDR1 and CDR2: DFQATT and SNEGSKA (reference sequence). The CDR3 loop is CSTVQGARSDTQYF. The CDR3 nucleotides read TGCAGTACAGTACAGGGGGCGAGGTCAGATACGCAGTATTTT.

The chain combines TRBV2 with TRBJ1-2; D might be TRBD1 (6 bases). CDR1 is SNHLY and CDR2 is FYNNEI in the germline V gene. The CDR3 loop spans 13 amino acids. The V and J ends lost 6 bases and 7 bases respectively, with 15 bases between them. The CDR3 loop is CASSSGVRPGYTF. In nucleotides, the CDR3 is TGTGCCAGCAGCTCAGGGGTTAGGCCTGGCTACACCTTC.

J is TRBJ1-1 and V is TRBV9; D unclear. Per the germline V gene, CDR1 is SGDLS and CDR2 is YYNGEE. V gave up 0 bases and J gave up 5 bases, with 8 bases separating them. This CDR3 has 13 residues. The CDR3: CASSVDLVTEAFF. The CDR3 DNA is TGTGCCAGCAGCGTAGATTTAGTTACTGAAGCTTTCTTT.